The clone carrying this TCR beta chain appeared many times. The antigen is not known. This may be a read error, as it is one base from a much larger clone. The data originate from a study of T-cell reconstitution after alpha-beta-depleted transplantation in children. Whole-study findings and limits: From surviving recipient T cells and thymic progenitors came the high day-60 TCRbeta diversity observed in some patients. Reportedly, roughly two months post-transplant, alpha-beta T cells arose from several hundred expanded graft clones. A year had passed since transplant, and T-cell counts and diversity by then came mostly from newly produced T cells.

The TCRbeta library incorporated unique molecular identifiers. TCRdb reprocessed the PCR reads with MiXCR, giving one entry per CDR3 protein. Of 180,000 or so distinct CDR3 sequences detected, roughly 6.3% appear once; the ten largest clones hold roughly 4.5%. V was clipped by 1 base and J by 1 base; unmatched bases: 1. This CDR3 comprises 15 residues. Germline values: CDR1 SGHAT, CDR2 FQNNGV. This receptor was taken from a girl under three years old with combined immunodeficiency, due to receive a stem cell transplant. Material: PBMCs, obtained before TCRalphabeta/CD19-depleted stem cell transplant. V is TRBV11-2 and J is TRBJ2-1; 7 bases agree with TRBD2. CDR3 DNA sequence: TGTGCCAGCAGCTTAGGACTAGCTTCCTACAATGAGCAGTTCTTC. Its translation: CASSLGLASYNEQFF. The whole variable domain, filled in from reference TRBV11-2 and TRBJ2-1, reads EAGVAQSPRYKIIEKRQSVAFWCNPISGHATLYWYQQILGQGPKLLIQFQNNGVVDDSQLPKDRFSAERLKGVDSTLKIQPAKLEDSAVYLCASSLGLASYNEQFFGPGTRLTVL.